The present T cell receptor (beta chain) was sequenced within a study of cytomegalovirus exposure and HLA in healthy donors. Broader study findings: What TCR beta sequences reportedly achieved was accurate prediction of HLA-A and HLA-B alleles in most subjects. What a later analysis reportedly showed was that an Asian-associated ancestry cluster had fewer N-insertions than the approximately 700-donor mean.

The PCR had 60 Vbeta and 13 Jbeta primers. Libraries were prepared by immunoSEQ multiplex PCR; TCRdb keeps only in-frame clonotypes and omits some of them. The table lists roughly 89,000 clones, around 76% of them singletons. CDR1 is SEHNR and CDR2 is FQNEAQ in the germline V gene (reference sequence). V was clipped by 4 bases and J by 5 bases, with 12 bases between them. The CDR3 sequence is 13 residues long. As regards this clone: The antigen remains undetermined.

Sequencing was carried out using PBMCs. This clonotype originated in a man aged 25 to 40 in good health and CMV-seropositive. The chain uses TRBV7-9 and TRBJ2-7; D unresolved. The CDR3 region has the DNA TGTGCCAGCAGCTCCTACCCCCTGGACGAGCAGTACTTC. Translated, it gives CASSSYPLDEQYF.